Listed below are T cell receptor beta chains from one sample, sequenced in a study of CD8+CD57+ T cells in acquired aplastic anemia. TCRdb independently ran MiXCR on the reads; one entry per CDR3 protein. The sample carries 200,000 to 250,000 distinct CDR3 sequences, approximately 60% recorded once. Specimen: sorted CD4+, CD8+, or CD8+CD57+ T cells (not recorded which) from PBMCs. The receptor source for this set is a human donor in good health. Both conserved end residues are part of each CDR3. The D gene is left open where the match is weak. The size of a clone is reported for some rows only, either as once, few or many, or as a class for expanded clones.

NA	TRBV20-1	TRBJ2-7	NA	TGCAGTGCTAGAGAGTGGGACGCAAAGCAGTACTTC	CSAREWDAKQYF
NA	TRBV19	TRBJ1-4	NA	TGTGCCAGTAGAATTGGGCAGGGGAATGAAAAACTGTTTTTT	CASRIGQGNEKLFF
few	TRBV7-3	TRBJ2-1	NA	TGTGCCAGCAGCACCACTGTAGGCGAGGGACAGCAGTTCTTC	CASSTTVGEGQQFF
NA	TRBV19	TRBJ2-7	NA	TGTGCCAGTAGTGCCGGGTCGAACCTATACGAGCAGTACTTC	CASSAGSNLYEQYF
NA	TRBV19	TRBJ1-5	TRBD1	TGTGCCAGTAGTATTTGGCAGGGGGCAGGTCAGCCCCAGCATTTT	CASSIWQGAGQPQHF
once	TRBV10-2	TRBJ2-5	NA	TGCGCCAGCAGTGATCCAGGGCGGGAGACCCAGTACTTC	CASSDPGRETQYF
NA	TRBV2	TRBJ2-6	NA	TGTGCCAGCAGTCACCGGGACGGAGACTCTGGGGCCAACGTCCTGACTTTC	CASSHRDGDSGANVLTF
few	TRBV10-3	TRBJ1-2	NA	TGTGCCATCAGTGTGCAGGAAGGGTATGGCTACACCTTC	CAISVQEGYGYTF
NA	TRBV7-9	TRBJ2-5	NA	TGTGCCAGCAGCTCCTCAGGAATCCAAGAGACCCAGTACTTC	CASSSSGIQETQYF
NA	TRBV29-1	TRBJ1-1	NA	TGCAGCGTCCTCAAAGTTTTGGGGCGCGGGGGCACTGAAGCTTTCTTT	CSVLKVLGRGGTEAFF
medium-sized	TRBV24-1	TRBJ2-3	NA	TGTGCCACCAGTGAGGCAGATACGCAGTATTTT	CATSEADTQYF
many	TRBV9	TRBJ2-1	NA	TGTGCCAGCAGCTACGGACCGGGACCGGGCTCCTACAATGAGCAGTTCTTC	CASSYGPGPGSYNEQFF
NA	TRBV24-1	TRBJ1-2	NA	TGTGCCACCAGTGATTTGCTGACCTCACCCAGGGAGGGCTACACCTTC	CATSDLLTSPREGYTF
many	TRBV6-5	TRBJ2-7	NA	TGTGCCAGCAGTTACTTAAACTCCTACGAGCAGTACTTC	CASSYLNSYEQYF
NA	TRBV9	TRBJ2-2	NA	TGTGCCAGCAGCGTAGAGGGGGCGAACACCGGGGAGCTGTTTTTT	CASSVEGANTGELFF
NA	TRBV12-3/TRBV12-4	TRBJ2-2	TRBD2	TGTGCCAGCAGTCCGGGACTAGGGTGGACCGGGGAGCTGTTTTTT	CASSPGLGWTGELFF
once	TRBV20-1	TRBJ2-5	NA	TGCAGTGCTAGAGGGGCAGCTAAAAACCAAGAGACCCAGTACTTC	CSARGAAKNQETQYF
NA	TRBV19	TRBJ2-1	TRBD2	TGTGCCAGTAGGGGACTAGCTCCCTACAATGAGCAGTTCTTC	CASRGLAPYNEQFF
few	TRBV7-2	TRBJ2-7	NA	TGTGCCAGCAGCCACTCGAGGGTGGGTTACGAGCAGTACTTC	CASSHSRVGYEQYF
NA	TRBV5-6	TRBJ1-6	NA	TGTGCCAGCAGCTTGAGGACGTCCTTAAAGCCCCTCCACTTT	CASSLRTSLKPLHF
many	TRBV5-6	TRBJ1-6	NA	TGTGCCAGCAGCCCCGGGGCTGCTTATAATTCACCCCTCCACTTT	CASSPGAAYNSPLHF
NA	TRBV29-1	TRBJ2-7	NA	TGCAGTGCTCTGGAGGGGCTAGCCTACGAGCAGTACTTC	CSALEGLAYEQYF
few	TRBV27	TRBJ2-1	NA	TGTGCCAGCAGCCCAAATGGGGATGAGCAGTTCTTC	CASSPNGDEQFF
NA	TRBV25-1	TRBJ2-1	TRBD2	TGTGCCAGCAGTGAACCCCGGATTGGCGGGGGGACCCACAATGAGCAGTTCTTC	CASSEPRIGGGTHNEQFF
NA	TRBV27	TRBJ2-5	NA	TGTGCCAGCAGTTTAAGTTCTGGGGGGGAGACCCAGTACTTC	CASSLSSGGETQYF
many	TRBV6-2/TRBV6-3	TRBJ1-1	NA	TGTGCCAGCAGTTACGGAAGAGGGGCTGAAGCTTTCTTT	CASSYGRGAEAFF
NA	TRBV19	TRBJ1-2	TRBD1	TGTGCCAGTAGTATTCCTCAGGGGGAGGGTTATGGCTACACCTTC	CASSIPQGEGYGYTF
NA	TRBV19	TRBJ1-5	TRBD1	TGTGCCAGTAGCGTGGGACAGGGGGGCAATCAGCCCCAGCATTTT	CASSVGQGGNQPQHF
once	TRBV10-3	TRBJ2-5	NA	TGTGCCATCAAGCACAGTCAAGACCAACAAGAGACCCAGTACTTC	CAIKHSQDQQETQYF
NA	TRBV24-1	TRBJ2-3	NA	TGTGCCACCAGTGATCTGGTTGGTACAGATACGCAGTATTTT	CATSDLVGTDTQYF
NA	TRBV5-4	TRBJ1-6	NA	TGTGCCAGCAGCCCCGGGGGACGAACCTCTAATTCACCCCTCCACTTT	CASSPGGRTSNSPLHF
once	TRBV20-1	TRBJ2-7	NA	TGCAGTGCCAGCAGTATTACAGGGTTGCTTTCCTACGAGCAGTACTTC	CSASSITGLLSYEQYF
few	TRBV20-1	TRBJ2-5	NA	TGCAGTGCTAGAGAAGAGACCCAGTACTTC	CSAREETQYF
NA	TRBV24-1	TRBJ2-1	TRBD1	TGTGCCACCAATGCCAGGCAGGGGGCCTCGTGGAATGAGCAGTTCTTC	CATNARQGASWNEQFF
NA	TRBV11-2	TRBJ2-3	NA	TGTGCCAGCAGCTTAGATCAGAGAACGCAGTATTTT	CASSLDQRTQYF
NA	TRBV6-2/TRBV6-3	TRBJ1-5	NA	TGTGCCAGCAGTCCAAGACAGAATCAGCCCCAGCATTTT	CASSPRQNQPQHF
NA	TRBV29-1	TRBJ2-1	TRBD2	TGCAGCGTTGGAAGCGGGAGACCCAATGAGCAGTTCTTC	CSVGSGRPNEQFF
few	TRBV24-1	TRBJ1-2	TRBD1	TGTGCCACCAGTGATCCCGGGACAGGGGAAGGCTACACCTTC	CATSDPGTGEGYTF
many	TRBV6-5	TRBJ1-1	NA	TGTGCCAGCAGTTATAGGGATTTGGACACTGAAGCTTTCTTT	CASSYRDLDTEAFF
NA	TRBV7-8	TRBJ1-2	TRBD1	TGTGCCAGCAGCTTAGAAAGGGGGCCCAACTATGGCTACACCTTC	CASSLERGPNYGYTF
NA	TRBV20-1	TRBJ2-5	TRBD2	TGCAGTGCTCCGGGACTAGCGGGGTCTTTACGGACCCAGTACTTC	CSAPGLAGSLRTQYF
NA	TRBV19	TRBJ1-1	NA	TGTGCCAGTACCACATCGGGGGGTGGCACTGAAGCTTTCTTT	CASTTSGGGTEAFF
NA	TRBV7-2	TRBJ2-1	NA	TGTGCCAGCAGCCCACGTCGAGGCGGAACATCCTACAATGAGCAGTTCTTC	CASSPRRGGTSYNEQFF
many	TRBV7-9	TRBJ2-6	NA	TGTGCCAGCCCCCAGAATTCCCTCGGGCGACTCGCCTCCTCTGGGGCCAACGTCCTGACTTTC	CASPQNSLGRLASSGANVLTF
many	TRBV4-3	TRBJ2-2	TRBD2	TGCGCCAGCAGCCAAGATCTGGTGGGACTAGCGACCGGGGAGCTGTTTTTT	CASSQDLVGLATGELFF
NA	TRBV19	TRBJ1-6	NA	TGTGCCCCGGAGAGCATTCATTCACCCCTCCACTTT	CAPESIHSPLHF
NA	TRBV4-1	TRBJ2-7	NA	TGCGCCAGCAGCCAAGCCGGGACATATTCCGTTAGCTCCTACGAGCAGTACTTC	CASSQAGTYSVSSYEQYF